The 26 T cell receptor beta chains presented below share a single source sample, sequenced in a study of CD8 T cells in Susac syndrome. Roughly 0.45 to 1 ug RNA was reverse transcribed with random hexamers. In TCRdb, the immunoSEQ multiplex PCR reads were re-called with MiXCR into one record per CDR3 protein. Found here are tens of thousands of distinct CDR3 sequences, nearly 95% of them singletons; the top ten hold roughly 0.4%. The material sequenced was CD8+ T cells from PBMCs. The receptors originated from a human donor in good health.

The chain is built from TRBV7-8 and TRBJ1-4; 8 positions agree with TRBD1. This CDR3 has 15 amino acids. CDR1 is SGHVS and CDR2 is FQNEAQ in the germline V gene. V was pared by 4 bases and J by 8 bases, with 9 bases of the junction left unmatched. The DNA of the CDR3 is TGTGCCAGCAGCTCCGGACAGGGAGGGCGGGAAAAACTGTTTTTT. This codes for CASSSGQGGREKLFF. The whole variable domain, remainder taken from reference TRBV7-8 and TRBJ1-4, is GAGVSQSPRYKVAKRGQDVALRCDPISGHVSLFWYQQALGQGPEFLTYFQNEAQLDKSGLPSDRFFAERPEGSVSTLKIQRTQQEDSAVYLCASSSGQGGREKLFFGSGTQLSVL.

The V gene is TRBV19, the J gene TRBJ2-1; D call uncertain. The CDR3 runs to 13 residues. CDR1 and CDR2 from the germline V gene are LNHDA and SQIVND (reference sequence). V was shortened by 3 bases and J by 4 bases, with 7 bases between the two germline ends. The CDR3 sequence: CASSMTQYNEQFF. The CDR3 DNA sequence: TGTGCCAGTAGTATGACCCAGTACAATGAGCAGTTCTTC.

The chain is built from TRBV9 and TRBJ2-1; 10 nucleotides line up with TRBD2. The germline V gene has CDR1 SGDLS and CDR2 YYNGEE. Losses at the gene ends were 1 base for V and 4 bases for J; bases not matched to a gene: 5. The CDR3 sequence is 16 residues long. The CDR3, as DNA: TGTGCCAGCAGCGTATTTGGAGCGGGGGGGTACAATGAGCAGTTCTTC. Its translation: CASSVFGAGGYNEQFF. Complete variable domain (other parts from reference TRBV9 and TRBJ2-1): DSGVTQTPKHLITATGQRVTLRCSPRSGDLSVYWYQQSLDQGLQFLIQYYNGEERAKGNILERFSAQQFPDLHSELNLSSLELGDSALYFCASSVFGAGGYNEQFFGPGTRLTVL.

This chain connects TRBV20-1 to TRBJ2-1; D is perhaps TRBD2 (5 bases). Germline values: CDR1 DFQATT, CDR2 SNEGSKA (reference sequence). This CDR3 comprises 18 residues. Trimming removed 0 bases at V and 0 bases at J, with 18 bases between. CDR3 DNA: TGCAGTGCTAGAGATTGGGTTGGTAGCGCAACCTCCTACAATGAGCAGTTCTTC. This translates into CSARDWVGSATSYNEQFF.

A word on this clonotype: A junction end diverges from the germline sequence, so it may reflect a read error. V usage is TRBV11-2 and J usage is TRBJ1-5; no reliable D call. Germline CDR1 SGHAT, CDR2 FQNNGV. The CDR3 is 15 residues long. The CDR3 sequence: CASSLDAGLKSAPAF. In nucleotides, the CDR3 is TGTGCCAGCAGCTTAGATGCCGGACTCAAATCAGCCCCAGCATTT.

V usage is TRBV6-1 and J usage is TRBJ2-5; 7 bases agree with TRBD2. The CDR3 is 16 residues long. CDR1 MNHNS and CDR2 SASEGT come from the germline V gene. Trimming removed 6 bases from V and 0 bases from J; junction bases left unmatched: 10. CDR3 sequence (DNA): TGTGCCAGCAGCGCTGGGAGGGGTATGTACCAAGAGACCCAGTACTTC. It yields the protein CASSAGRGMYQETQYF.

This chain connects TRBV30 to TRBJ2-1; D gene uncertain. Germline CDR1 reads GTSNPN; CDR2 reads SVGIG (reference sequence). This CDR3 is built from 8 residues. V lost 4 bases, J lost 8 bases, and 0 bases lay in between. The CDR3 here is CAWNEQFF. The CDR3 region has the DNA TGTGCCTGGAATGAGCAGTTCTTC.

This sequence joins TRBV4-1 and TRBJ1-3; D remains unclear. Germline CDR1 reads MGHRA; CDR2 reads YSYEKL. The CDR3 has 14 residues. With 1 base removed from V and 3 bases from J, the gap between germline ends came to 7 bases. Here the CDR3 DNA reads TGCGCCAGCAGCCAAGGACGTTTTGGAAACACCATATATTTT. Amino acids: CASSQGRFGNTIYF.

V gene TRBV10-1 combines with J gene TRBJ2-1; 13 nucleotides agree with TRBD2. Germline CDR1 is WNHNN and CDR2 is SYGVQD (reference sequence). This CDR3 contains 16 residues. V lost 4 bases and J lost 7; bases outside the gene matches: 7. The CDR3 nucleotides are TGCGCCAGCAGTGGACTAGCGGGAGGAGACTGGAATGAGCAGTTCTTC. It codes for CASSGLAGGDWNEQFF.

The chain combines TRBV12-3 or TRBV12-4 with TRBJ2-2; 7 bases are a match to TRBD2. After removal of 6 bases from V and 4 bases from J, the junction contained 8 bases not matched to a gene. The CDR3 extends over 15 amino acids. The CDR3 here is CASSFRPGGTGELFF. For the CDR3, the DNA is TGTGCCAGCAGCTTTAGACCGGGGGGCACCGGGGAGCTGTTTTTT.

This sequence joins TRBV6-2 or TRBV6-3 and TRBJ1-2; TRBD1 aligns across 7 bases. V lost 2 bases and J lost 5; bases outside the gene matches: 14. CDR1 is MNHEY and CDR2 is SVGEGT in the germline V gene. This CDR3 comprises 17 residues. CDR3 nucleotides: TGTGCCAGCAGTTACCACACTCGGGACAGAGGAATATATGGCTACACCTTC. Protein: CASSYHTRDRGIYGYTF.

This chain joins TRBV6-6 and TRBJ2-7, with 7 bases fitting TRBD2. V was pared by 9 bases and J by 5 bases, with 7 bases of the junction left unmatched. Germline V CDR1 and CDR2: MNHNY, SVGAGI (reference sequence). The CDR3 consists of 12 residues. The CDR3 DNA follows: TGTGCCAGTTCCGGGGGGACGGACGAGCAGTACTTC. Translating it yields CASSGGTDEQYF.

V and J are TRBV2 and TRBJ1-2; D uncertain. CDR3 length equals 14 residues. Germline V lookup: CDR1 SNHLY, CDR2 FYNNEI. V lost 3 bases, J lost 3 bases, and 11 bases lay in between. The CDR3 loop reads CASSDPGADYGYTF. The CDR3 DNA reads TGTGCCAGCAGTGACCCGGGCGCGGACTATGGCTACACCTTC.

V gene TRBV28 combines with J gene TRBJ2-5, with TRBD1 matching 11 bases. Germline V gene data show CDR1 as MDHEN and CDR2 as SYDVKM. The J segment lost 4 bases and the V segment lost 4 bases, leaving 5 bases of the junction unmatched. This CDR3 is built from 15 residues. The CDR3 reads CASSWDRGLLETQYF. In DNA form, the CDR3 reads TGTGCCAGCAGTTGGGACAGGGGGTTACTAGAGACCCAGTACTTC.

The V gene is TRBV20-1, the J gene TRBJ1-4; 8 bases align to TRBD1. In germline, CDR1 is DFQATT, CDR2 SNEGSKA (reference sequence). Unmatched junction bases numbered 8, after V lost 1 base and J lost 4 bases. This CDR3 has 16 residues. The CDR3 sequence is CSARVDGQGVNEKLFF. DNA of the CDR3: TGCAGTGCTAGAGTCGACGGACAGGGAGTTAATGAAAAACTGTTTTTT.

The chain couples TRBV5-1 to TRBJ2-6; D is undetermined. Germline CDR1 SGHRS, CDR2 YFSETQ. Trimming stripped 5 bases from V and 3 bases from J, with 3 bases between. CDR3 length equals 12 residues. CDR3 DNA: TGCGCCAGCAGAATTGGGGCCAACGTCCTGACTTTC. The encoded protein is CASRIGANVLTF.

The rearrangement links TRBV2 to TRBJ2-3; D call uncertain. Germline CDR1 reads SNHLY; CDR2 reads FYNNEI. The CDR3 totals 14 residues. V dropped 4 bases and J dropped 3 bases, with 11 bases sitting between them. In DNA, the CDR3 is TGTGCCAGCAGTGCCCTTACCTTGACAGATACGCAGTATTTT. It specifies CASSALTLTDTQYF.

The chain recombines TRBV30 with TRBJ2-7; D is undetermined. V lost 3 bases and J lost 5, with 11 bases in between. Per the germline V gene, CDR1 is GTSNPN and CDR2 is SVGIG (reference sequence). The CDR3 spans 12 residues. CDR3: CAWSPSTHEQYF. In DNA form, the CDR3 reads TGTGCCTGGAGCCCCAGTACCCACGAGCAGTACTTC.

The chain carries TRBV27 and TRBJ2-7, with 7 bases fitting TRBD1. The V and J ends lost 10 bases and 5 bases, in that order; junction bases with no gene match: 11. The CDR3 contains 13 residues. Germline CDR1 and CDR2: MNHEY and SMNVEV (reference sequence). The CDR3 DNA reads as TGTGCCACTGCGACAGGGATTGGTAACGAGCAGTACTTC. Translated: CATATGIGNEQYF.

The rearrangement joins TRBV30 to TRBJ2-1; 8 positions match TRBD1. The length of the CDR3 is 19 residues. From germline, CDR1 is GTSNPN and CDR2 SVGIG (reference sequence). J gave up 0 bases and V 5 bases, and 18 bases lay outside the gene matches. The CDR3 here is CAWGGIGQGQLSSYNEQFF. CDR3 nucleotides: TGTGCCTGGGGAGGCATAGGACAGGGCCAACTTAGCTCCTACAATGAGCAGTTCTTC.

The rearrangement joins TRBV7-9 to TRBJ2-1; D may be TRBD2 (6 bases). Trimming left V 2 bases short and J 8 bases short, with 19 bases between. Germline values: CDR1 SEHNR, CDR2 FQNEAQ (reference sequence). This CDR3 has 16 amino acids. CDR3 coding DNA: TGTGCCAGCAGCTTACCGGCGGGGTTAAGGTCCCATGAGCAGTTCTTC. It specifies CASSLPAGLRSHEQFF. Using reference TRBV7-9 and TRBJ2-1 for the parts outside the CDR3, the full variable domain is DTGVSQNPRHKITKRGQNVTFRCDPISEHNRLYWYRQTLGQGPEFLTYFQNEAQLEKSRLLSDRFSAERPKGSFSTLEIQRTEQGDSAMYLCASSLPAGLRSHEQFFGPGTRLTVL.

V is TRBV12-3 or TRBV12-4 and J is TRBJ2-1, with D unresolved. The CDR3 runs to 12 residues. Trimming left V 1 base short and J 7 bases short, with 5 bases between. CDR3 sequence: CASSLGENEQFF. DNA of the CDR3: TGTGCCAGCAGTTTAGGAGAGAATGAGCAGTTCTTC.

The chain joins TRBV12-3 or TRBV12-4 to TRBJ2-1; D tentatively reads TRBD1 or TRBD2 (6 bases each). Trimming removed 10 bases at V and 3 bases at J, with 19 bases between. The CDR3 runs to 15 residues. CDR3 in DNA: TGTGCCATCATAGATTTGGGGGGCCTCTACAATGAGCAGTTCTTC. Its translation: CAIIDLGGLYNEQFF.

V is TRBV7-9 and J is TRBJ2-3; 8 bases match TRBD1. The CDR3 loop spans 18 amino acids. Germline lookup yields CDR1 SEHNR and CDR2 FQNEAQ (reference sequence). The J segment lost 1 base and the V segment lost 4 bases, leaving 13 bases of the junction unmatched. This CDR3 reads CASSSITQGDFGTDTQYF. The CDR3 bases are TGTGCCAGCAGCTCGATAACACAGGGGGATTTTGGCACAGATACGCAGTATTTT.

The chain has TRBV3-1 and TRBJ2-7; 12 nucleotides line up with TRBD2. V dropped 1 base and J dropped 3; count of bases not matched to a gene: 7. The CDR3 loop spans 17 amino acids. Germline assignment: CDR1 LGHDT and CDR2 YNNKEL (reference sequence). This CDR3 is CASSQGLAGVADYEQYF. The CDR3 nucleotides read TGTGCCAGCAGCCAAGGACTAGCGGGAGTAGCGGACTACGAGCAGTACTTC.

The chain couples TRBV7-9 to TRBJ2-7, with D perhaps matching TRBD1 or TRBD2 (6 bases each). CDR3 size: 16 residues. Per the germline V gene, CDR1 is SEHNR and CDR2 is FQNEAQ (reference sequence). V lost 5 bases and J 0 bases, leaving 17 bases between the germline ends. CDR3 loop: CASSRWGAGISYEQYF. DNA of the CDR3: TGTGCCAGCAGCCGTTGGGGGGCGGGAATCTCCTACGAGCAGTACTTC.